This T cell receptor (beta chain) is drawn from a study of control samples from healthy donors and cancer patients. Assay: immunoSEQ multiplex PCR; the TCRdb copy retains only in-frame clones and omits some. The data contain about 85,000 clones, just under 90% of them singletons. The CDR3 is made up of 14 amino acids. Looked up from germline, CDR1 is SNHLY and CDR2 is FYNNEI. V was cut by 4 bases and J by 6 bases, with 15 bases left in between. The sequence was collected from a man in his fifties in good health. The chain joins TRBV2 to TRBJ1-1; a weak D match, TRBD1 (5 bases). Sequencing was done on a sample of blood. CDR3 sequence (DNA): TGTGCCAGCAGTGTGGAGGGGATAGGGTCTGAAGCTTTCTTT. Its translation: CASSVEGIGSEAFF.